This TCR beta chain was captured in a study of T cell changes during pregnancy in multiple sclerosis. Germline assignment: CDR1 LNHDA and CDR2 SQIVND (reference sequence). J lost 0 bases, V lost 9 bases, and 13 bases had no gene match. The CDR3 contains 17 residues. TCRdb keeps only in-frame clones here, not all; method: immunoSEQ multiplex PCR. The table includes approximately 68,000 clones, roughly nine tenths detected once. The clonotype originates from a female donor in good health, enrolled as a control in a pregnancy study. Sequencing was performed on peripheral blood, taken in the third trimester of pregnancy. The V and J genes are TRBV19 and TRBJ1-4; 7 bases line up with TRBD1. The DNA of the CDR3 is TGTGCCAGCCAGGGACAGCCTCGGGCGCCAACTAATGAAAAACTGTTTTTT. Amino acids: CASQGQPRAPTNEKLFF. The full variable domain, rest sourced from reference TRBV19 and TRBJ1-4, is DGGITQSPKYLFRKEGQNVTLSCEQNLNHDAMYWYRQDPGQGLRLIYYSQIVNDFQKGDIAEGYSVSREKKESFPLTVTSAQKNPTAFYLCASQGQPRAPTNEKLFFGSGTQLSVL.